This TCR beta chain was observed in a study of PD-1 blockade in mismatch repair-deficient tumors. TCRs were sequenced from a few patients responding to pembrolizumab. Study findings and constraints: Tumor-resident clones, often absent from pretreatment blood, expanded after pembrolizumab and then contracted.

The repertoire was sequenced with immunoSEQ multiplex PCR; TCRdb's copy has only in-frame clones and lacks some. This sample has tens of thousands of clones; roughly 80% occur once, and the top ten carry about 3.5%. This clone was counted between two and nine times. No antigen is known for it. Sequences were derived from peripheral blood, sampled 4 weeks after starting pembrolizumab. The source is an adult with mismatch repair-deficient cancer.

The CDR3 reads CASSGPGQYNEQFF. In DNA, the CDR3 is TGTGCCAGCAGCGGACCGGGACAATACAATGAGCAGTTCTTC. The V call is TRBV9, the J call TRBJ2-1; D might be TRBD1 (6 bases). Germline loops: CDR1 SGDLS, CDR2 YYNGEE. V was shortened by 3 bases and J by 4 bases, with 11 bases between the two germline ends. CDR3 size: 14 residues.